This passage covers 21 T cell receptor beta chains from one sample sequenced in a study of T-cell reconstitution after alpha-beta-depleted transplantation in children. Unique molecular identifiers featured in how the TCRbeta library was prepared. TCRdb reprocessed the PCR reads via MiXCR and lists one record per CDR3 protein. The sample gives some 460,000 distinct CDR3 sequences, around 16% of which show up once; around 28% is in the top ten. The specimen comprised PBMCs, mostly from graft donor cells, sampled 360 days after TCRalphabeta/CD19-depleted stem cell transplant. The source of these receptors is a boy under two years old who had a stem cell transplant for Wiskott-Aldrich syndrome, so the T cells may come from the graft donor.

The chain employs TRBV2 and TRBJ2-5; the D gene is possibly TRBD1 (5 bases). Trimming pared 2 bases from V and 0 bases from J, leaving 7 bases between. The CDR3 is 14 amino acids. From germline, CDR1 is SNHLY and CDR2 FYNNEI. The chain's CDR3 is CASSEWGNQETQYF. As DNA, the CDR3 is TGTGCCAGCAGTGAATGGGGCAACCAAGAGACCCAGTACTTC.

J is TRBJ2-5 and V is TRBV20-1; possibly TRBD2 for D (6 bases). Germline V gives CDR1 DFQATT, CDR2 SNEGSKA (reference sequence). Trimming stripped 6 bases from V and 0 bases from J, with 17 bases between. This CDR3 is 15 amino acids long. The CDR3 sequence: CSAKVSGTYQETQYF. The CDR3 nucleotides are TGCAGTGCCAAAGTTAGCGGAACGTACCAAGAGACCCAGTACTTC.

The sample holds a few counts of this clonotype. The chain uses TRBV4-1 and TRBJ2-5; D unresolved. V lost 4 bases and J 9 bases, leaving 15 bases between the germline ends. The CDR3 has 13 amino acids. Germline V CDR1 and CDR2: MGHRA, YSYEKL. DNA of the CDR3: TGCGCCAGCAGCCCTCCCTCGGCCTTTTCCCAGTACTTC. Its protein is CASSPPSAFSQYF.

The chain joins TRBV10-3 to TRBJ1-6, with 8 bases identical to TRBD1. This CDR3 has 15 residues. Trimming cost V 5 bases and J 2 bases; bases outside gene matches: 2. Germline V gene data show CDR1 as ENHRY and CDR2 as SYGVKD. In DNA, the CDR3 is TGTGCCATCAGTCCGGACAGGGCCTATAATTCACCCCTCCACTTT. It translates to CAISPDRAYNSPLHF.

In the case of this clonotype: Germline and junction disagree at one end, which may indicate a read error. The V gene is TRBV20-1, the J gene TRBJ2-1; 10 positions match TRBD2. This CDR3 contains 14 residues. The germline gives CDR1 DFQATT, CDR2 SNEGSKA (reference sequence). The CDR3 loop is CSVFTSGAYSEQFF. In nucleotides, the CDR3 is TGCAGTGTGTTTACTAGCGGGGCCTACAGTGAGCAGTTCTTC.

This clonotype appeared many times. The chain combines TRBV6-6 with TRBJ1-2; D is uncertain. Germline CDR1 MNHNY, CDR2 SVGAGI (reference sequence). The ends were cut back, 6 bases at V and 4 bases at J, with 9 bases in the middle. This CDR3 is built from 12 residues. In DNA, the CDR3 is TGTGCCAGCAGCCCCGTGGGCTATGGCTACACCTTC. Translation: CASSPVGYGYTF.

The genes are TRBV20-1 and TRBJ2-7; D ambiguous. In germline, CDR1 is DFQATT, CDR2 SNEGSKA (reference sequence). The CDR3 covers 12 residues. V was cut by 1 base and J by 6 bases, with 10 bases left in between. The CDR3 here is CSARGLGLEQYF. CDR3 nucleotide sequence: TGCAGTGCTAGAGGGCTGGGCCTCGAGCAGTACTTC.

This clonotype occurred a few times. The genes are TRBV20-1 and TRBJ2-6; D is ambiguous. V lost 5 bases and J 2 bases, leaving 10 bases between the germline ends. The CDR3 is made up of 14 amino acids. The germline CDR1 and CDR2 sequences are DFQATT and SNEGSKA (reference sequence). The chain's CDR3 is CSALHSPGANVLTF. CDR3 nucleotides: TGCAGTGCTCTTCATTCCCCTGGGGCCAACGTCCTGACTTTC.

This sequence joins TRBV5-1 and TRBJ2-1; 7 bases are shared with TRBD2. The germline gives CDR1 SGHRS, CDR2 YFSETQ. CDR3 length: 16 residues. With 1 base clipped from V and 3 bases from J, the junction kept 7 bases outside the gene matches. CDR3 nucleotides: TGCGCCAGCAGCTTGTTTCTGGCGGGAGACTACAATGAGCAGTTCTTC. Its translation: CASSLFLAGDYNEQFF. The entire variable domain, with the rest obtained from reference TRBV5-1 and TRBJ2-1, is as follows: KAGVTQTPRYLIKTRGQQVTLSCSPISGHRSVSWYQQTPGQGLQFLFEYFSETQRNKGNFPGRFSGRQFSNSRSEMNVSTLELGDSALYLCASSLFLAGDYNEQFFGPGTRLTVL.

The table lists this clonotype with a few counts. The chain uses TRBV12-3 or TRBV12-4 and TRBJ2-1; 11 bases are a match to TRBD2. The V gene end was trimmed by 4 bases and the J gene end by 10 bases; junction bases not matched to a gene: 12. This CDR3 is 16 amino acids long. The CDR3 spells CASSCRLAGGPGEQFF. CDR3 coding DNA: TGTGCCAGCAGTTGCCGTTTAGCGGGAGGGCCCGGAGAGCAGTTCTTC.

CDR3 nucleotides: TGTGCCAGCTCACGGTTTCTAGCGGACCACACGCAGTATTTT. Protein product: CASSRFLADHTQYF. The chain has TRBV18 and TRBJ2-3; 7 nucleotides match TRBD2. This CDR3 is 14 amino acids long. The V gene end was trimmed by 4 bases and the J gene end by 9 bases; junction bases not matched to a gene: 10. Per germline, CDR1 KGHSH and CDR2 LQKENI. The whole variable domain, remainder taken from reference TRBV18 and TRBJ2-3, is NAGVMQNPRHLVRRRGQEARLRCSPMKGHSHVYWYRQLPEEGLKFMVYLQKENIIDESGMPKERFSAEFPKEGPSILRIQQVVRGDSAAYFCASSRFLADHTQYFGPGTRLTVL.

V gene TRBV7-6 combines with J gene TRBJ2-1; D perhaps matches TRBD2 (5 bases). CDR1 and CDR2 from the germline V gene are SGHVS and FNYEAQ. The length of the CDR3 is 15 residues. Trimming shortened V by 2 bases and J by 0 bases, and 8 bases separated the two germline ends. CDR3 in amino acids: CASSLRENSYNEQFF. The CDR3 nucleotides read TGTGCCAGCAGCTTAAGGGAGAACTCCTACAATGAGCAGTTCTTC.

This chain connects TRBV12-3 or TRBV12-4 to TRBJ2-3, with TRBD1 identical over 8 bases. Trimming took 6 bases from V and 3 from J; bases not matched to a gene: 14. CDR3 length: 17 residues. CDR3: CASSRYHTGGRTDTQYF. As DNA, the CDR3 is TGTGCCAGCAGCCGTTACCACACAGGGGGAAGGACAGATACGCAGTATTTT.

The rearrangement links TRBV12-3 or TRBV12-4 to TRBJ2-4; no firm D call. The V end was cut by 7 bases, the J end by 1 base, with 11 bases between. The length of the CDR3 is 14 residues. Here the CDR3 reads CASTVLGAKNIQYF. DNA of the CDR3: TGTGCCAGCACGGTCTTAGGGGCCAAAAACATTCAGTACTTC.

The rearrangement links TRBV12-3 or TRBV12-4 to TRBJ2-3; TRBD2 aligns across 8 bases. The V and J ends lost 6 bases and 0 bases, in that order; junction bases with no gene match: 2. The CDR3 covers 14 residues. CDR3 protein: CASRIAGSTDTQYF. CDR3 bases: TGTGCCAGCAGGATAGCGGGAAGCACAGATACGCAGTATTTT.

This clonotype was seen a handful of times. The CDR3 bases are TGCGCCAGCAGCAATCGGGGGGGAACCGGGGAGCTGTTTTTT. Translating gives CASSNRGGTGELFF. The genes are TRBV5-1 and TRBJ2-2, with TRBD2 matching over 8 bases. The junction had 4 bases not matched to a gene; V was cut back by 4 bases and J by 5 bases. Germline assignment: CDR1 SGHRS and CDR2 YFSETQ. This CDR3 is 14 amino acids long.

This clonotype came up once. This clone may be a read error of a much larger clone one base away. The chain combines TRBV6-2 or TRBV6-3 with TRBJ2-7; 12 bases are shared with TRBD2. Germline CDR1 and CDR2: MNHEY and SVGEGT. The CDR3 covers 16 residues. The CDR3 sequence is CASSYGPTSGGREQNF. The CDR3 region has the DNA TGTGCCAGCAGTTACGGACCGACTAGCGGGGGTCGTGAGCAGAACTTC.

This clonotype was seen only a few times. This chain's CDR3 is CATRTSGHPQETQYF. For the CDR3, the DNA is TGCGCCACCCGGACTAGCGGGCACCCGCAAGAGACCCAGTACTTC. The rearrangement links TRBV5-1 to TRBJ2-5, with 11 bases lining up with TRBD2. Germline CDR1 reads SGHRS; CDR2 reads YFSETQ. V dropped 9 bases and J dropped 2; count of bases not matched to a gene: 9. The CDR3 extends over 15 amino acids.

This clonotype was recorded a few times. The V call is TRBV11-1, the J call TRBJ1-5, with 10 bases aligning to TRBD1. This CDR3 region has 18 residues. Germline V gene sequence: CDR1 SGHAT, CDR2 FQDESV (reference sequence). Trimming at V came to 5 bases and at J to 4 bases, leaving 14 bases not matched to a gene. The CDR3 here is CASSLGTGAGVANQPQHF. CDR3 DNA: TGTGCCAGCAGCCTAGGGACAGGGGCTGGGGTTGCAAATCAGCCCCAGCATTTT.

The J gene is TRBJ2-4, the V gene TRBV6-1; D is perhaps TRBD1 or TRBD2 (5 bases each). Deletions cut 7 bases from V and 2 bases from J, with 21 bases between. CDR3 size: 17 residues. Germline CDR1 and CDR2: MNHNS and SASEGT. The chain's CDR3 is CASKRVRDPHTKNIQYF. CDR3 sequence (DNA): TGTGCCAGCAAAAGGGTCCGGGACCCCCACACCAAAAACATTCAGTACTTC.

This chain joins TRBV5-1 and TRBJ2-1; 8 positions match TRBD2. This CDR3 is built from 16 residues. The germline CDR1 and CDR2 sequences are SGHRS and YFSETQ. Trimming took 4 bases from V and 5 from J; bases not matched to a gene: 11. The CDR3 DNA follows: TGCGCCAGCAGCAGCTTAACTAGCGGAGCTAACAATGAGCAGTTCTTC. Translation gives CASSSLTSGANNEQFF.